A single sample gave rise to the 31 T cell receptor beta chains below, sequenced in a study of PD-L1 blockade in urothelial cancer. Sequencing used immunoSEQ multiplex PCR; TCRdb keeps in-frame clones, though not all of them. The sample records 70,000 to 100,000 clones, 84% being singletons. The time point: pretreatment peripheral blood. The specimen comprised PBMCs, sampled around atezolizumab (anti-PD-L1) treatment. The receptor source for this set is a man aged 60 to 69 with urothelial cancer.

The chain employs TRBV14 and TRBJ2-5, with TRBD1 identical over 7 bases. The J call may be in error: the DNA end matches TRBJ2-7 better. The CDR3 runs to 16 residues. Germline CDR1 and CDR2: SGHDN and FVKESK. The CDR3, as DNA: TGTGCCAGCAGCGCTACCGGGACAGCTTTTCCCTACGAGCAGTACTTC. Translation gives CASSATGTAFPYEQYF.

A single count supports this clone. The V gene is TRBV10-1, the J gene TRBJ2-2; perhaps TRBD1 as D (7 bases). The germline V gene has CDR1 WNHNN and CDR2 SYGVQD (reference sequence). The V and J ends lost 4 bases and 5 bases respectively, with 17 bases between them. This CDR3 is built from 16 residues. CDR3 residues: CASSAGRQGGTGELFF. CDR3 sequence (DNA): TGCGCCAGCAGTGCGGGGAGACAGGGAGGAACCGGGGAGCTGTTTTTT.

This sequence joins TRBV9 and TRBJ2-5, with D possibly being TRBD2 (6 bases). Between the trimmed V and J ends, which lost 4 bases and 9 bases, there was a span of 25 bases. Germline lookup yields CDR1 SGDLS and CDR2 YYNGEE. CDR3 length equals 16 residues. The CDR3 bases are TGTGCCAGCAGCCCCTCACCGTCCAGCCGGGGGTCGTCCCAGTACTTC. As protein: CASSPSPSSRGSSQYF. Drawing the rest from reference TRBV9 and TRBJ2-5, the complete variable domain is DSGVTQTPKHLITATGQRVTLRCSPRSGDLSVYWYQQSLDQGLQFLIQYYNGEERAKGNILERFSAQQFPDLHSELNLSSLELGDSALYFCASSPSPSSRGSSQYFGPGTRLLVL.

This chain connects TRBV5-6 to TRBJ2-3, with 8 bases fitting TRBD2. This CDR3 contains 15 residues. V gave up 2 bases and J gave up 6 bases; unmatched junction bases: 8. Per germline, CDR1 SGHDT and CDR2 YYEEEE. In nucleotides, the CDR3 is TGTGCCAGCAGCTTCCAACTAGCGGAAATGGATACGCAGTATTTT. It codes for CASSFQLAEMDTQYF.

This clone appeared once. The V gene is TRBV14, the J gene TRBJ2-5, with TRBD2 identical over 7 bases. The CDR3 totals 13 residues. Germline loops: CDR1 SGHDN, CDR2 FVKESK. V dropped 4 bases and J dropped 2; count of bases not matched to a gene: 1. The CDR3 reads CASSLGGQETQYF. CDR3 DNA sequence: TGTGCCAGCAGCCTGGGGGGGCAAGAGACCCAGTACTTC.

The J gene is TRBJ2-7, the V gene TRBV2, with 8 bases matching TRBD1. The CDR3 contains 14 residues. Looked up from germline, CDR1 is SNHLY and CDR2 is FYNNEI. With V trimmed by 6 bases and J by 0 bases, 4 bases remained unmatched. CDR3 DNA: TGTGCCAGCAGACGGGACAGGCCCTCCTACGAGCAGTACTTC. Its translation is CASRRDRPSYEQYF.

This clone was observed once. The chain combines TRBV5-1 with TRBJ1-4; 8 bases are a match to TRBD1. Germline V lookup: CDR1 SGHRS, CDR2 YFSETQ. V lost 0 bases and J lost 0; bases outside the gene matches: 1. The CDR3 spans 16 residues. The CDR3 bases are TGCGCCAGCAGCTTGGGGGGACAGGCAACTAATGAAAAACTGTTTTTT. It translates to CASSLGGQATNEKLFF.

This chain links TRBV5-1 with TRBJ2-6; 8 bases are a match to TRBD1. Losses at the gene ends were 3 bases for V and 0 bases for J; bases not matched to a gene: 5. Germline V lookup: CDR1 SGHRS, CDR2 YFSETQ. The CDR3 loop spans 17 amino acids. The CDR3 bases are TGCGCCAGCAGCTGGGACAGGTCAAACTCTGGGGCCAACGTCCTGACTTTC. It yields the protein CASSWDRSNSGANVLTF. Full variable domain (remainder filled in from reference TRBV5-1 and TRBJ2-6): KAGVTQTPRYLIKTRGQQVTLSCSPISGHRSVSWYQQTPGQGLQFLFEYFSETQRNKGNFPGRFSGRQFSNSRSEMNVSTLELGDSALYLCASSWDRSNSGANVLTFGAGSRLTVL.

The chain carries TRBV20-1 and TRBJ2-7; D is possibly TRBD2 (5 bases). V gave up 6 bases and J gave up 9 bases, with 15 bases separating them. Germline loops: CDR1 DFQATT, CDR2 SNEGSKA (reference sequence). There are 11 residues in the CDR3. The CDR3: CSAPRGRVQYF. CDR3 DNA sequence: TGCAGTGCCCCTCGTGGGCGGGTGCAGTACTTC.

This clone was seen a handful of times. The rearrangement joins TRBV5-1 to TRBJ1-1; D gene uncertain. The V end was cut by 0 bases, the J end by 4 bases, with 13 bases between. The germline gives CDR1 SGHRS, CDR2 YFSETQ. The CDR3 is 15 residues long. The CDR3 here is CASSLDGLRGTEAFF. The CDR3 DNA follows: TGCGCCAGCAGCTTGGACGGACTTCGAGGCACTGAAGCTTTCTTT.

The chain employs TRBV12-5 and TRBJ2-2; TRBD2 aligns across 7 bases. Germline values: CDR1 LGHNT, CDR2 FRNRAP. V was clipped by 6 bases and J by 6 bases; unmatched bases: 10. The CDR3 extends over 15 amino acids. The CDR3 loop is CASGAGKGGPGELFF. The CDR3 DNA reads as TGTGCTAGTGGAGCAGGAAAGGGAGGGCCCGGGGAGCTGTTTTTT.

The sample holds a few counts of this clone. The J gene is TRBJ1-1, the V gene TRBV5-1, with a weak D call TRBD1 (6 bases). V was cut by 4 bases and J by 1 base, with 8 bases left in between. The CDR3 covers 13 residues. Germline V lookup: CDR1 SGHRS, CDR2 YFSETQ. The CDR3 coding sequence is TGCGCCAGCAGCCCGACAGGGAACACTGAAGCTTTCTTT. Protein sequence: CASSPTGNTEAFF.

This clone has a single count. CDR3 nucleotides: TGTGCCAGCAGTCGGACAGTCTTAAGCTACGAGCAGTACTTC. It encodes CASSRTVLSYEQYF. The chain uses TRBV7-2 and TRBJ2-7, with D possibly being TRBD1 (6 bases). The CDR3 is 14 residues long. The V gene lost 6 bases and the J gene lost 3 bases, with 15 bases spanning the gap. Germline CDR1 and CDR2: SGHTA and FQGNSA. The variable domain in full, with the rest retrieved from reference TRBV7-2 and TRBJ2-7, is GAGVSQSPSNKVTEKGKDVELRCDPISGHTALYWYRQSLGQGLEFLIYFQGNSAPDKSGLPSDRFSAERTGGSVSTLTIQRTQQEDSAVYLCASSRTVLSYEQYFGPGTRLTVT.

This chain uses TRBV19 with TRBJ1-2; TRBD1 matches at 12 bases. The CDR3 consists of 15 residues. CDR1 and CDR2 (germline): LNHDA, SQIVND (reference sequence). The V segment lost 8 bases and the J segment 8 bases; nucleotides outside the gene matches: 12. The CDR3 protein is CASESLGQGARGYTF. CDR3 nucleotide sequence: TGTGCCAGTGAGTCGCTGGGACAGGGGGCCCGAGGCTACACCTTC.

The genes are TRBV7-9 and TRBJ2-3; D might be TRBD1 (6 bases). Between the trimmed V and J ends, which lost 4 bases and 0 bases, there was a span of 14 bases. The CDR3 is made up of 16 amino acids. Looked up from germline, CDR1 is SEHNR and CDR2 is FQNEAQ (reference sequence). The CDR3 DNA is TGTGCCAGCAGCTCCATCGACAGGACTAGCACAGATACGCAGTATTTT. It translates to CASSSIDRTSTDTQYF.

The chain uses TRBV27 and TRBJ1-6; 9 bases map to TRBD1. The CDR3 is made up of 18 amino acids. Germline CDR1 MNHEY, CDR2 SMNVEV (reference sequence). The trim removed 2 bases at V and 0 bases at J, leaving 5 bases unmatched. CDR3 sequence reads: CASSLGTGQSSYNSPLHF. Written as DNA, the CDR3 is TGTGCCAGCAGTTTAGGGACAGGGCAGAGCTCCTATAATTCACCCCTCCACTTT.

This clone occurred once. The DNA for the CDR3 is TGCGCCAGCAGCTCCGGGATGAACACTGAAGCTTTCTTT. Amino acid sequence: CASSSGMNTEAFF. The rearrangement links TRBV5-1 to TRBJ1-1, with D hard to call. The CDR3 has 13 amino acids. The germline V gene has CDR1 SGHRS and CDR2 YFSETQ. V was trimmed by 3 bases and J by 0 bases, leaving 6 bases between them.

This sequence joins TRBV11-2 and TRBJ2-7; D possibly corresponds to TRBD2 (6 bases). V dropped 6 bases and J dropped 1 base, with 16 bases sitting between them. CDR3 length: 15 amino acids. CDR1 is SGHAT, CDR2 FQNNGV, per germline. This CDR3 reads CASSPWGTESYEQYF. The DNA of the CDR3 is TGTGCCAGCAGTCCCTGGGGGACTGAGTCCTACGAGCAGTACTTC.

The chain couples TRBV19 to TRBJ1-1; the D is unclear. V shed 3 bases and J shed 0 bases, with 8 bases lying between them. The germline CDR1 and CDR2 sequences are LNHDA and SQIVND (reference sequence). The CDR3 consists of 14 residues. The CDR3 DNA follows: TGTGCCAGTAGTATCCCAAACATGAACACTGAAGCTTTCTTT. This encodes CASSIPNMNTEAFF. Using reference TRBV19 and TRBJ1-1 for the parts outside the CDR3, the full variable domain is DGGITQSPKYLFRKEGQNVTLSCEQNLNHDAMYWYRQDPGQGLRLIYYSQIVNDFQKGDIAEGYSVSREKKESFPLTVTSAQKNPTAFYLCASSIPNMNTEAFFGQGTRLTVV.

This clone was observed a handful of times. The rearrangement links TRBV18 to TRBJ1-2, with D perhaps matching TRBD1 (6 bases). Trimming cost V 0 bases and J 7 bases, with 12 bases left between them. Germline CDR1 KGHSH, CDR2 LQKENI. The CDR3 is 14 amino acids. The chain's CDR3 is CASSPPQGPVGYTF. The CDR3 DNA sequence: TGTGCCAGCTCACCACCACAGGGCCCGGTTGGCTACACCTTC.

V gene TRBV4-3 combines with J gene TRBJ2-1, with 7 bases identical to TRBD2. In germline, CDR1 is LGHNA, CDR2 YSLEER. This CDR3 region has 15 residues. V gave up 2 bases and J gave up 5 bases; unmatched junction bases: 6. Written as DNA, the CDR3 is TGCGCCAGCAGCCAACCTGAGCGGGGACACAATGAGCAGTTCTTC. Translation: CASSQPERGHNEQFF.

This clone was counted only a few times. Other nucleotide sequences in the sample specify the same CDR3. The CDR3 region is CAWSVQGQPQHF. In nucleotides, the CDR3 is TGTGCCTGGAGTGTACAGGGTCAGCCCCAGCATTTT. The rearrangement links TRBV30 to TRBJ1-5, with D maybe TRBD1 (6 bases). The CDR3 is made up of 12 amino acids. With 0 bases removed from V and 6 bases from J, the gap between germline ends came to 6 bases. The germline V gene has CDR1 GTSNPN and CDR2 SVGIG (reference sequence).

The chain employs TRBV7-9 and TRBJ2-7, with a weak D call TRBD2 (6 bases). Germline CDR1 SEHNR, CDR2 FQNEAQ (reference sequence). The CDR3 runs 19 residues. V shed 5 bases and J shed 4 bases, with 30 bases lying between them. The CDR3: CASSPRVGGLSLRGYEQYF. The CDR3 DNA sequence: TGTGCCAGCAGCCCACGCGTGGGGGGACTTAGCTTAAGGGGATACGAGCAGTACTTC.

The CDR3 DNA is TGTGCCAGCTCACCAAGTACAGGGCAATATCCCTACGAGCAGTACTTC. Amino acid sequence: CASSPSTGQYPYEQYF. The chain has TRBV18 and TRBJ2-7; D is perhaps TRBD1 (6 bases). Per the germline V gene, CDR1 is KGHSH and CDR2 is LQKENI. The V end lost 2 bases, the J end lost 2 bases, and 16 bases lay between the germline ends. The CDR3 is 16 residues long.

This clone was counted a single time. This chain uses TRBV4-2 with TRBJ1-5; 8 bases line up with TRBD1. Germline assignment: CDR1 LGHNA and CDR2 YNFKEQ. The CDR3 length is 16 residues. Unmatched junction bases numbered 8, after V lost 0 bases and J lost 7 bases. The CDR3 sequence is CASSQDYRTGFQPQHF. CDR3 coding DNA: TGTGCCAGCAGCCAAGATTATAGGACAGGGTTCCAGCCCCAGCATTTT.

The rearrangement links TRBV5-4 to TRBJ1-1; TRBD1 aligns across 8 bases. CDR3 length: 17 residues. Unmatched junction bases numbered 14, after V lost 0 bases and J lost 7 bases. The germline V gene has CDR1 SGHNT and CDR2 YYREEE (reference sequence). DNA of the CDR3: TGTGCCAGCAGCTTGGCCGGAGTCAGGGGGCCTGCGGGTGAAGCTTTCTTT. Translated: CASSLAGVRGPAGEAFF.

The chain carries TRBV5-8 and TRBJ2-1; D gene ambiguous. Germline CDR1 reads SGHTS; CDR2 reads YDEGEE. The V end was cut by 0 bases, the J end by 6 bases, with 7 bases between. The CDR3 consists of 13 residues. CDR3 in amino acids: CASSLGPPNEQFF. The CDR3 bases are TGTGCCAGCAGCTTGGGGCCCCCCAATGAGCAGTTCTTC.

CDR3: CASSQDLPGLGQPQHF. CDR3 sequence (DNA): TGCGCCAGCAGCCAAGATCTGCCGGGTCTCGGTCAGCCCCAGCATTTT. V is TRBV4-1 and J is TRBJ1-5; D is ambiguous. The CDR3 is 16 residues long. Trimming took off 0 bases at V and 6 bases at J, with 15 bases between the two ends. Germline values: CDR1 MGHRA, CDR2 YSYEKL.

This rearrangement joins TRBV28 to TRBJ2-1; 12 bases align to TRBD2. The J segment lost 6 bases and the V segment lost 10 bases, leaving 4 bases of the junction unmatched. This CDR3 contains 13 residues. CDR1 is MDHEN, CDR2 SYDVKM, per germline. Here the CDR3 reads CAIATSGSNEQFF. As DNA, the CDR3 is TGTGCCATCGCGACTAGCGGGAGCAATGAGCAGTTCTTC.

The V call is TRBV9, the J call TRBJ2-2, with D hard to call. The V gene's germline CDR1 is SGDLS and CDR2 YYNGEE. The CDR3 consists of 15 residues. Trimming cost V 6 bases and J 0 bases, with 12 bases left between them. CDR3 protein: CASTPTPSNTGELFF. The CDR3 coding sequence is TGTGCCAGCACTCCCACACCGTCGAACACCGGGGAGCTGTTTTTT. Complete variable domain (other parts from reference TRBV9 and TRBJ2-2): DSGVTQTPKHLITATGQRVTLRCSPRSGDLSVYWYQQSLDQGLQFLIQYYNGEERAKGNILERFSAQQFPDLHSELNLSSLELGDSALYFCASTPTPSNTGELFFGEGSRLTVL.

The V gene is TRBV5-6, the J gene TRBJ1-5; 7 bases are shared with TRBD1. Trimming took 3 bases from V and 4 from J; bases not matched to a gene: 4. CDR1 is SGHDT, CDR2 YYEEEE, per germline. The CDR3 runs 14 residues. Here the CDR3 DNA reads TGTGCCAGCAGCTCCCGCAGGGGGAATCAGCCCCAGCATTTT. This codes for CASSSRRGNQPQHF. Using reference TRBV5-6 and TRBJ1-5 for the parts outside the CDR3, the full variable domain is DAGVTQSPTHLIKTRGQQVTLRCSPKSGHDTVSWYQQALGQGPQFIFQYYEEEERQRGNFPDRFSGHQFPNYSSELNVNALLLGDSALYLCASSSRRGNQPQHFGDGTRLSIL.